This T cell receptor beta chain was sequenced for a study of cytomegalovirus exposure and HLA in healthy donors. Study overall: There were approximately 80 million unique TCRs (from HLA-typed donors) in an early data release. Study results and caveats: One cluster of highly shared sequence variants probably arose as a sequencing artifact. Altogether, about 160 TCR beta chains were recorded as cytomegalovirus-associated.

As concerns this clone: As yet, its antigen is unknown.

PCR used 60 Vbeta primers and 13 Jbeta primers. Data came from immunoSEQ multiplex PCR; TCRdb stores just in-frame clones and leaves some out. The sample contains some 160,000 clones, 84% of which appear only once. Trimming stripped 3 bases from V and 5 bases from J, with 7 bases between. From germline, CDR1 is MNHNS and CDR2 SASEGT. The length of the CDR3 is 12 residues. Regarding donors, all were healthy bone marrow donors. Sequenced input: PBMCs. The chain links TRBV6-1 to TRBJ1-2; no firm D call. This sequence originates from a man aged 50-60 years in good health and CMV-seropositive. CDR3 bases: TGTGCCAGCAGTGATTCGGGGTATGGCTACACCTTC. Its protein is CASSDSGYGYTF.